The entry below gives a single T cell receptor beta chain sequence along with its context. This sample was taken from a study of shared clonotypes between healthy human individuals. Germline V gene data show CDR1 as LGHNA and CDR2 as YNFKEQ. This CDR3 region has 14 residues. Trimming cost V 8 bases and J 5 bases; bases outside gene matches: 7. Assay used: immunoSEQ multiplex PCR; TCRdb lists only in-frame clones, some missing. The sample lists more than 900,000 clones, approximately 80% occurring once. Material for sequencing was memory CD4+ T cells from PBMCs. As to subset: CD45RA-negative fraction. The TCR comes from a man between 18 and 35 years old in good health. Some clones in this sample may be carry-over from other donors' samples. The J gene is TRBJ2-4, the V gene TRBV4-2; 9 bases agree with TRBD2. The CDR3 coding sequence is TGTGCCAGCGCGCGGGGGGGGAACCAAAACATTCAGTACTTC. This sequence encodes CASARGGNQNIQYF.